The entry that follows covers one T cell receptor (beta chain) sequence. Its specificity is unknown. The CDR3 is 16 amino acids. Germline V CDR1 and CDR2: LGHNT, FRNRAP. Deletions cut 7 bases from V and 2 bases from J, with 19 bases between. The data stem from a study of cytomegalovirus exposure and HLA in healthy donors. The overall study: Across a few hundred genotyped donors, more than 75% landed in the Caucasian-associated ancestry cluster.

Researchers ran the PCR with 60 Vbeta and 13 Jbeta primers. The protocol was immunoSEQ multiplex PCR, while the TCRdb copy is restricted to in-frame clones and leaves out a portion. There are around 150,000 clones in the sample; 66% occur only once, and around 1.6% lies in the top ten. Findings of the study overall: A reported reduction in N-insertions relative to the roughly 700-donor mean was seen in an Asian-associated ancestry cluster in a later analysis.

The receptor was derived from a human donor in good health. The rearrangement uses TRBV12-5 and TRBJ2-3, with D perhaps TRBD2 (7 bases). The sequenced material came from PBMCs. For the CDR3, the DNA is TGTGCTAGTGCCAGCGGGACACACCACTTCACAGATACGCAGTATTTT. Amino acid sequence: CASASGTHHFTDTQYF.